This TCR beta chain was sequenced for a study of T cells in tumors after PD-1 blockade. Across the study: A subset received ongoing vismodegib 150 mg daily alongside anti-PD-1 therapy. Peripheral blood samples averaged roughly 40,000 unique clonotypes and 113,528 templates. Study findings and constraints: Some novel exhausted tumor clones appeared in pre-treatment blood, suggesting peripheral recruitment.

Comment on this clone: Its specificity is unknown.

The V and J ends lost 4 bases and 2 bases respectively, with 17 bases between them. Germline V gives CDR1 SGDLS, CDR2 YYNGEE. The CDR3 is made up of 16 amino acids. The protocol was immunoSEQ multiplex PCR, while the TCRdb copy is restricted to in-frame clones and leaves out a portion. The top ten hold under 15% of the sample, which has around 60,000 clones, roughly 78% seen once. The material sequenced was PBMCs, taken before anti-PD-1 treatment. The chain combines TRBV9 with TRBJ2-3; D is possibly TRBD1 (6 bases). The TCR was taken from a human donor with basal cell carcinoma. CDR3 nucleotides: TGTGCCAGCAGCTTGCACCCCGGGACAAACACAGATACGCAGTATTTT. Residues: CASSLHPGTNTDTQYF.